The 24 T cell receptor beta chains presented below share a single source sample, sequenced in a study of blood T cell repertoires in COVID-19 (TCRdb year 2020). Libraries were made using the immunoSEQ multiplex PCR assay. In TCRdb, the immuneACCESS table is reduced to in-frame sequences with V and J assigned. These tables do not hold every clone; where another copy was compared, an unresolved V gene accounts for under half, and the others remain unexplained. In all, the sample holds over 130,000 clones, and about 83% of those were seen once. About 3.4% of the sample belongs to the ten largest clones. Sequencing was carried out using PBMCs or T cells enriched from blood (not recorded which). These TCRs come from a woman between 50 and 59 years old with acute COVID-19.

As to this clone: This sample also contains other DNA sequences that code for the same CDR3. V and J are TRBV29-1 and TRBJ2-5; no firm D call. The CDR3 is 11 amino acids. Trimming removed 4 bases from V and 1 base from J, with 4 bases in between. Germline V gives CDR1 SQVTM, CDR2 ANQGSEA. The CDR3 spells CSVAGQETQYF. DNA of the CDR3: TGCAGCGTTGCAGGCCAAGAGACCCAGTACTTC.

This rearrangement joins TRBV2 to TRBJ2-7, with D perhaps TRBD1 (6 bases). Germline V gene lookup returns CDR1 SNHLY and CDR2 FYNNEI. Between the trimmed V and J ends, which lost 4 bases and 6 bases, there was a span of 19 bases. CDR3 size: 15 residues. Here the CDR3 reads CASSALGALSGEQYF. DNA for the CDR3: TGTGCCAGCAGTGCCCTGGGGGCCCTATCGGGCGAGCAGTACTTC.

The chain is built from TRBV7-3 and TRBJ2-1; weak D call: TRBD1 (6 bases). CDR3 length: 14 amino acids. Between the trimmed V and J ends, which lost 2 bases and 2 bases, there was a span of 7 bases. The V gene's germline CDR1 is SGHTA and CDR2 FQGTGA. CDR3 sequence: CASSLSGAYNEQFF. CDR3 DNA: TGTGCCAGCAGCTTATCAGGGGCCTACAATGAGCAGTTCTTC.

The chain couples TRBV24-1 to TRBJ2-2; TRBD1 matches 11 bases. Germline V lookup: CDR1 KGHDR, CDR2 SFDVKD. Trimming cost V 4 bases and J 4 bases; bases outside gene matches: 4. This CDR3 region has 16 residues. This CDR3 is CATSEIGQGATGELFF. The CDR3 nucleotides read TGTGCCACCAGTGAGATAGGACAGGGGGCCACCGGGGAGCTGTTTTTT.

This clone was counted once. This CDR3 reads CASRTTATVGYTF. CDR3 in DNA: TGTGCCAGCAGGACGACAGCCACGGTCGGCTACACCTTC. The rearrangement links TRBV2 to TRBJ1-2, with D possibly TRBD1 on 5 matching bases. CDR1 and CDR2 from the germline V gene are SNHLY and FYNNEI. The CDR3 has 13 amino acids. The ends were cut back, 6 bases at V and 8 bases at J, with 16 bases in the middle.

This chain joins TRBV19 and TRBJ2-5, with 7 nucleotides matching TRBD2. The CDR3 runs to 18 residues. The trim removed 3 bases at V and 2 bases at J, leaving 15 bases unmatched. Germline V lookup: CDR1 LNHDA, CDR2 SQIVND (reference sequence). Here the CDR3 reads CASSMIPSGNHGQETQYF. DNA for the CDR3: TGTGCCAGTAGTATGATTCCTAGCGGTAACCACGGACAAGAGACCCAGTACTTC.

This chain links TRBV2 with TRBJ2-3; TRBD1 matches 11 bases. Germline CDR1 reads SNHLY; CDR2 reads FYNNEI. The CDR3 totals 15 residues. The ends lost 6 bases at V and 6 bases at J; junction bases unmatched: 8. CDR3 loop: CASRAGTGGKDTQYF. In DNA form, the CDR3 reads TGTGCCAGCAGAGCCGGGACAGGGGGAAAGGATACGCAGTATTTT.

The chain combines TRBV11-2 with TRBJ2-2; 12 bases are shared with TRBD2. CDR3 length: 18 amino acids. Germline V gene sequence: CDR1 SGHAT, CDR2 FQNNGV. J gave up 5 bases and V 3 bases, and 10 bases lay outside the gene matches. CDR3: CASSFGASGRAGTGELFF. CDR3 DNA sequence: TGTGCCAGCAGCTTTGGGGCTAGCGGGAGGGCCGGGACCGGGGAGCTGTTTTTT.

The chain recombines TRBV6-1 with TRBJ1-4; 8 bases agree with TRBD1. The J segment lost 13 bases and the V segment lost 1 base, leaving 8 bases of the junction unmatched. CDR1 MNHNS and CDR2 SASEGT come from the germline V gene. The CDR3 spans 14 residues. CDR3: CASSEGRGRGRLFF. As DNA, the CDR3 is TGTGCCAGCAGTGAAGGGAGGGGCAGGGGGCGACTGTTTTTT.

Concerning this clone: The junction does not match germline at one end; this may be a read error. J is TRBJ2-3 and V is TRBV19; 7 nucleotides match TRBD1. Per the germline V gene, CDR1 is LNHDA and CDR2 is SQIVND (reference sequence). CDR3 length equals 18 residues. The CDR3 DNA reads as TGTGCCAGTAGTACCTTCCCCCCCTCTTGGACAGGCACGGATACGCAGTATTTT. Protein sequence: CASSTFPPSWTGTDTQYF.

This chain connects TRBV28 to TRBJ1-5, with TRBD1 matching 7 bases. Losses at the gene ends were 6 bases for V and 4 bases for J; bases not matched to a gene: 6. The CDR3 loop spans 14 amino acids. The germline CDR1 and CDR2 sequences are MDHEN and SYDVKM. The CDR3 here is CASSGQVGNQPQHF. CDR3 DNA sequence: TGTGCCAGCAGCGGACAGGTCGGAAATCAGCCCCAGCATTTT.

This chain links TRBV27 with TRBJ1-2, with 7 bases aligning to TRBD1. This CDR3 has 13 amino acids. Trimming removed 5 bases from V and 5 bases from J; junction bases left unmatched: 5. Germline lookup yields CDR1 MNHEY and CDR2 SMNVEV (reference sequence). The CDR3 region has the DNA TGTGCCAGCAGTATCGGGACAGCTTATGGCTACACCTTC. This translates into CASSIGTAYGYTF.

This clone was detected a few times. CDR3 sequence: CASSPEGLQVDYGYTF. The DNA of the CDR3 is TGTGCCAGCAGTCCTGAGGGTCTCCAGGTGGACTATGGCTACACCTTC. The chain is built from TRBV7-8 and TRBJ1-2; no reliable D call. CDR1 and CDR2 from the germline V gene are SGHVS and FQNEAQ. V shed 6 bases and J shed 3 bases, with 20 bases lying between them. The CDR3 consists of 16 residues.

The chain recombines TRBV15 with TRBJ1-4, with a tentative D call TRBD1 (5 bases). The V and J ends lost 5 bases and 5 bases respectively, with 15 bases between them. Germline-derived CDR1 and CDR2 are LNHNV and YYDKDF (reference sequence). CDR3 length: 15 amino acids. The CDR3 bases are TGTGCCACCAGCCCTGGGGGAGGGGCCAATGAAAAACTGTTTTTT. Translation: CATSPGGGANEKLFF. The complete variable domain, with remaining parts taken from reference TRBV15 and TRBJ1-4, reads DAMVIQNPRYQVTQFGKPVTLSCSQTLNHNVMYWYQQKSSQAPKLLFHYYDKDFNNEADTPDNFQSRRPNTSFCFLDIRSPGLGDTAMYLCATSPGGGANEKLFFGSGTQLSVL.

CDR3 nucleotides: TGTGCCTGGAGAACTAGCTATTCTGCCTACGAGCAGTACTTC. This sequence encodes CAWRTSYSAYEQYF. The V call is TRBV30, the J call TRBJ2-7; D may be TRBD2 (6 bases). With 3 bases removed from V and 2 bases from J, the gap between germline ends came to 14 bases. This CDR3 region has 14 residues. CDR1 and CDR2 from the germline V gene are GTSNPN and SVGIG (reference sequence). The whole variable domain, remainder taken from reference TRBV30 and TRBJ2-7, is SQTIHQWPATLVQPVGSPLSLECTVEGTSNPNLYWYRQAAGRGLQLLFYSVGIGQISSEVPQNLSASRPQDRQFILSSKKLLLSDSGFYLCAWRTSYSAYEQYFGPGTRLTVT.

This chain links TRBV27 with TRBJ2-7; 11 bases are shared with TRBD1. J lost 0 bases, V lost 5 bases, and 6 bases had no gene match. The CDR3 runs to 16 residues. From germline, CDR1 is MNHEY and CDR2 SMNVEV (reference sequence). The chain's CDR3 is CASSQRGTGGSYEQYF. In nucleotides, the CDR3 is TGTGCCAGCAGTCAGAGAGGGACAGGGGGCTCCTACGAGCAGTACTTC.

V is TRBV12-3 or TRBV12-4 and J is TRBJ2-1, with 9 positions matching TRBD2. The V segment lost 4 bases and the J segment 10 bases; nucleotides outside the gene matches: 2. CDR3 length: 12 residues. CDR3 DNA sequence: TGTGCCAGCAGTTCCGGGACTAGCGAGCAGTTCTTC. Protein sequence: CASSSGTSEQFF.

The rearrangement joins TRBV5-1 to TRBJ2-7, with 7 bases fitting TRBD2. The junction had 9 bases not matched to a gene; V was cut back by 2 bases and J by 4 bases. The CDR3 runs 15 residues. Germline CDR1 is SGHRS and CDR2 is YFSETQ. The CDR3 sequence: CASSFETRGSYEQYF. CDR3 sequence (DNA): TGCGCCAGCAGCTTCGAAACTCGCGGGAGTTACGAGCAGTACTTC.

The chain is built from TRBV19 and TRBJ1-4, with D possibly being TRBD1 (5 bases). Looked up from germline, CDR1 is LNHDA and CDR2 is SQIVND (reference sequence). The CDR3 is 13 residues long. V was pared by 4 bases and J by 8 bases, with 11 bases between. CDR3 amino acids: CASSTGTAEKLFF. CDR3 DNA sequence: TGTGCCAGTAGTACTGGGACTGCCGAAAAACTGTTTTTT.

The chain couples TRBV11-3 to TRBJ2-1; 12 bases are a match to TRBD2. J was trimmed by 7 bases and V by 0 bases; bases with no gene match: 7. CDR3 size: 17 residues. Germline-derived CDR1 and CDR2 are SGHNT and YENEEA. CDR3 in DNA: TGTGCCAGCAGCTTAGATTTGAGGACTAGCGGGAAAAATGAGCAGTTCTTC. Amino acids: CASSLDLRTSGKNEQFF.

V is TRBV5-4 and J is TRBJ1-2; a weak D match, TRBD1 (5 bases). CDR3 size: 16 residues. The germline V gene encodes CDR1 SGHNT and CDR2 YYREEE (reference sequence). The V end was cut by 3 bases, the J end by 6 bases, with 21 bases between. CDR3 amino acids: CASSSRGGNKKDGYTF. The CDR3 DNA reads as TGTGCCAGCAGCTCGCGGGGGGGTAACAAGAAGGATGGCTACACCTTC. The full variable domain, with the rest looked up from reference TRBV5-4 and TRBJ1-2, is ETGVTQSPTHLIKTRGQQVTLRCSSQSGHNTVSWYQQALGQGPQFIFQYYREEENGRGNFPPRFSGLQFPNYSSELNVNALELDDSALYLCASSSRGGNKKDGYTFGSGTRLTVV.

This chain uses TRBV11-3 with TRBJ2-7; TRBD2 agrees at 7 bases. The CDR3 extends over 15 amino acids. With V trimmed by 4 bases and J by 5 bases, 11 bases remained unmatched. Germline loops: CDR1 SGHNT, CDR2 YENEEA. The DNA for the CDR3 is TGTGCCAGCAGCTCGAGGGGAGGGTCCCACGACGAGCAGTACTTC. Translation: CASSSRGGSHDEQYF.

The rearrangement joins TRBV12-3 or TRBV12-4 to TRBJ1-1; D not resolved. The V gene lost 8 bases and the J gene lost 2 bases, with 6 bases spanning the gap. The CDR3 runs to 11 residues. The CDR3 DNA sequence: TGTGCCAGCGGAGCAAACACTGAAGCTTTCTTT. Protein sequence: CASGANTEAFF.

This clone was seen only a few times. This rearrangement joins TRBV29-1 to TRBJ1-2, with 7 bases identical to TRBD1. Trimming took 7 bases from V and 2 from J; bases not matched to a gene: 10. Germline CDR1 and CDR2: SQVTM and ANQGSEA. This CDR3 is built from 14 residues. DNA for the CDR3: TGCAGCGCCCGTCGGGACAGCGCCAACTATGGCTACACCTTC. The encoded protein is CSARRDSANYGYTF.